This T cell receptor beta chain emerged from a study of blood T cells in healthy people across ages. V was clipped by 1 base and J by 1 base, with 12 bases between them. This CDR3 has 16 residues. Germline V gene sequence: CDR1 MGHRA, CDR2 YSYEKL. The authors isolated at least 7 million PBMCs per sample. It was with a sample-barcoded 5' primer and a J-beta primer mix that a second PCR of roughly 6 to 11 cycles was run. TCRdb redid the calling of the 5' RACE reads with MiXCR, one entry per CDR3 protein. The profile covers around 1,100,000 distinct CDR3 sequences, with under 40% appearing a single time and about an eighth taken by the ten largest. This clonotype was seen just once.

This sequence joins TRBV4-1 and TRBJ2-3; possibly TRBD2 for D (6 bases). This TCR was recovered from a man between 18 and 29 years old in good health. The sample consisted of blood. CDR3 residues: CASSQGRVAGTDTQYF. The DNA for the CDR3 is TGCGCCAGCAGCCAAGGCCGGGTAGCGGGCACAGATACGCAGTATTTT.